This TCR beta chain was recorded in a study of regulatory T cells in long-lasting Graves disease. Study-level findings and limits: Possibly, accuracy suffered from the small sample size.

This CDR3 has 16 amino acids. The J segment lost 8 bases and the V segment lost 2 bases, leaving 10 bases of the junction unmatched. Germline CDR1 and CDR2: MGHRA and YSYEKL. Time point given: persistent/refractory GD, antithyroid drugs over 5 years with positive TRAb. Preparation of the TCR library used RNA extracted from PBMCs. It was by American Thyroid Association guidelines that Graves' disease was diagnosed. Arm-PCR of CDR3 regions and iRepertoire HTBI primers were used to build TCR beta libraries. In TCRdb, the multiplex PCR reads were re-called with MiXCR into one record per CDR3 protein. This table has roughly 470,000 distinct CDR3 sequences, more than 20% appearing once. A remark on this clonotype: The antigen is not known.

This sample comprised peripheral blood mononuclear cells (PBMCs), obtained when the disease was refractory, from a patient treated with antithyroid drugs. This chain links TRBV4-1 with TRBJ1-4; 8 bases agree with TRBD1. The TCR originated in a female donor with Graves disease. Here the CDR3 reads CASSQHLTGAGEKLFF. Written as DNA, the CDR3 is TGCGCCAGCAGCCAACATTTGACAGGGGCAGGGGAAAAACTGTTTTTT.